A single sample is the source of the 28 T cell receptor beta chains below, sequenced in a study of CD8 T cells in ankylosing spondylitis. Study results and limitations: Characteristic, it appeared, of ankylosing spondylitis blood was a TCR beta motif of eight highly homologous variants.

These receptors' antigens are unknown. TCRdb called the 5' RACE reads again in MiXCR, with one record for every CDR3 protein. The table includes a few hundred thousand distinct CDR3 sequences, 17% detected once. Sequencing used blood, either unsorted or a sorted T cell fraction (not recorded which). The receptors derive from a male donor with ankylosing spondylitis.

The V and J genes are TRBV6-5 and TRBJ1-1; 10 bases fit TRBD1. The CDR3 has 17 amino acids. V lost 5 bases, J lost 0 bases, and 9 bases stayed unmatched. Germline assignment: CDR1 MNHEY and CDR2 SVGAGI. CDR3 DNA: TGTGCCAGCAGTACTGGGACAGGGGCAGTGGTGAACACTGAAGCTTTCTTT. Amino acid sequence: CASSTGTGAVVNTEAFF.

This clonotype was recorded many times. The rearrangement joins TRBV5-1 to TRBJ2-1; D could derive from TRBD1 or TRBD2 (5 bases each). Per the germline V gene, CDR1 is SGHRS and CDR2 is YFSETQ. Trimming pared 0 bases from V and 0 bases from J, leaving 7 bases between. CDR3 length: 15 residues. CDR3 coding DNA: TGCGCCAGCAGCTTGGCAGGGAGCTCCTACAATGAGCAGTTCTTC. Translating gives CASSLAGSSYNEQFF.

The chain has TRBV5-1 and TRBJ2-3; D is perhaps TRBD2 (7 bases). Trimming left V 5 bases short and J 6 bases short, with 16 bases between. Per the germline V gene, CDR1 is SGHRS and CDR2 is YFSETQ. The CDR3 loop spans 14 amino acids. In nucleotides, the CDR3 is TGCGCCAGCAGTGGGGGGGCTGGCCCCGATACGCAGTATTTT. This sequence encodes CASSGGAGPDTQYF.

In regard to this clonotype: At one end, the junction sequence differs from germline, possibly due to a read error. V usage is TRBV5-1 and J usage is TRBJ2-1, with a tentative D call TRBD2 (6 bases). There are 18 residues in the CDR3. Per the germline V gene, CDR1 is SGHRS and CDR2 is YFSETQ. The chain's CDR3 is CTSSFLASVISSYNEQFF. The CDR3, as DNA: TGCACCAGCAGCTTTCTGGCTAGCGTAATTAGCTCCTACAATGAGCAGTTCTTC.

The CDR3 protein is CASSRTSGSIGKTQYF. The CDR3 DNA is TGTGCCAGCAGTCGGACTAGCGGGAGTATCGGAAAGACCCAGTACTTC. The chain carries TRBV11-2 and TRBJ2-5, with 13 bases fitting TRBD2. V was pared by 6 bases and J by 6 bases, with 10 bases of the junction left unmatched. Germline V gene lookup returns CDR1 SGHAT and CDR2 FQNNGV. This CDR3 comprises 16 residues.

This clonotype was detected a few times. J is TRBJ2-1 and V is TRBV6-2 or TRBV6-3; possibly TRBD2 for D (5 bases). The CDR3 length is 16 residues. The V end was cut by 5 bases, the J end by 0 bases, with 14 bases between. CDR1 is MNHEY, CDR2 SVGEGT, per germline. The CDR3 is CASSTAHSVSYNEQFF. The CDR3 coding sequence is TGTGCCAGCAGTACCGCCCATAGCGTCTCCTACAATGAGCAGTTCTTC.

The V and J genes are TRBV12-3 or TRBV12-4 and TRBJ2-2; 10 nucleotides line up with TRBD1. The CDR3 consists of 15 residues. The trim removed 6 bases at V and 6 bases at J, leaving 7 bases unmatched. This CDR3 is CASRKTGTGAGELFF. The CDR3, as DNA: TGTGCCAGCAGGAAAACCGGGACAGGGGCCGGGGAGCTGTTTTTT.

The J gene is TRBJ2-7, the V gene TRBV20-1; D may be TRBD1 (6 bases). The CDR3 sequence is 13 residues long. Germline lookup yields CDR1 DFQATT and CDR2 SNEGSKA (reference sequence). Trimming took off 2 bases at V and 4 bases at J, with 12 bases between the two ends. This CDR3 reads CSARNRVSYEQYF. CDR3 coding DNA: TGCAGTGCTAGAAACAGGGTTAGTTACGAGCAGTACTTC.

The chain employs TRBV5-1 and TRBJ2-1, with D unclear. V was shortened by 2 bases and J by 4 bases, with 7 bases between the two germline ends. Germline CDR1 and CDR2: SGHRS and YFSETQ. The CDR3 sequence is 13 residues long. CDR3 nucleotides: TGCGCCAGCAGCTTCAAGGGTTACAATGAGCAGTTCTTC. It encodes CASSFKGYNEQFF.

Ten or more counts support this clonotype. The V gene is TRBV5-6, the J gene TRBJ2-5, with a weak D call TRBD2 (6 bases). This CDR3 comprises 14 residues. V was cut by 2 bases and J by 2 bases, with 10 bases left in between. Per the germline V gene, CDR1 is SGHDT and CDR2 is YYEEEE. CDR3 residues: CASSFLAAQETQYF. For the CDR3, the DNA is TGTGCCAGCAGCTTTTTAGCGGCGCAAGAGACCCAGTACTTC.

This clonotype was counted ten times or more. The V gene is TRBV11-2, the J gene TRBJ1-1; TRBD1 is a possible D gene (5 bases). The CDR3 totals 13 residues. V was cut by 5 bases and J by 4 bases, with 11 bases left in between. Germline assignment: CDR1 SGHAT and CDR2 FQNNGV. This chain's CDR3 is CASSAGQITEAFF. The CDR3 coding sequence is TGTGCCAGCAGCGCCGGACAAATCACTGAAGCTTTCTTT. Supplemented by reference TRBV11-2 and TRBJ1-1, the full variable domain reads EAGVAQSPRYKIIEKRQSVAFWCNPISGHATLYWYQQILGQGPKLLIQFQNNGVVDDSQLPKDRFSAERLKGVDSTLKIQPAKLEDSAVYLCASSAGQITEAFFGQGTRLTVV.

The CDR3 DNA is TGCAGTGCAGACGGGACTAGCGGGAGTGATGAGCAGTTCTTC. It is translated as CSADGTSGSDEQFF. This rearrangement joins TRBV20-1 to TRBJ2-1; 14 bases line up with TRBD2. The germline gives CDR1 DFQATT, CDR2 SNEGSKA (reference sequence). V trimming: 6 bases; J trimming: 8 bases; junction bases outside the gene matches: 6. The CDR3 runs to 14 residues.

The chain is built from TRBV20-1 and TRBJ2-2; tentatively, D is TRBD1 or TRBD2 (5 bases each). CDR1 and CDR2 from the germline V gene are DFQATT and SNEGSKA (reference sequence). The CDR3 has 14 amino acids. Deletions cut 5 bases from V and 2 bases from J, with 12 bases between. CDR3 amino acids: CSAPRDGNTGELFF. The CDR3 DNA is TGCAGTGCTCCCCGGGACGGTAACACCGGGGAGCTGTTTTTT.

J is TRBJ1-2 and V is TRBV6-1; weak D call: TRBD1 (5 bases). This CDR3 comprises 14 residues. V was trimmed by 6 bases and J by 3 bases, leaving 14 bases between them. CDR1 and CDR2 from the germline V gene are MNHNS and SASEGT. CDR3 protein: CASRGRGAYYGYTF. In nucleotides, the CDR3 is TGTGCCAGCAGAGGCCGTGGGGCCTACTATGGCTACACCTTC.

This clonotype turned up a few times. The CDR3 protein is CASSAPSGSAYNEQFF. As DNA, the CDR3 is TGTGCCAGCAGTGCTCCTAGCGGGAGCGCCTACAATGAGCAGTTCTTC. The V call is TRBV12-3 or TRBV12-4, the J call TRBJ2-1; TRBD2 aligns across 10 bases. The V gene end was trimmed by 5 bases and the J gene end by 2 bases; junction bases not matched to a gene: 6. This CDR3 comprises 16 residues.

The chain combines TRBV6-5 with TRBJ2-7, with 8 bases fitting TRBD2. This CDR3 is 14 amino acids long. The V gene's germline CDR1 is MNHEY and CDR2 SVGAGI. V trimming: 4 bases; J trimming: 2 bases; junction bases outside the gene matches: 4. For the CDR3, the DNA is TGTGCCAGCAGTTCGTCGGGAGGGACCTACGAGCAGTACTTC. Encoded protein: CASSSSGGTYEQYF.

The chain carries TRBV13 and TRBJ1-2, with D perhaps matching TRBD1 (6 bases). The ends were cut back, 4 bases at V and 8 bases at J, with 14 bases in the middle. The CDR3 runs 13 residues. CDR1 PRHDT and CDR2 FYEKMQ come from the germline V gene (reference sequence). The CDR3, as DNA: TGTGCCAGCAGCTATCGGGACAACCGGGGCTACACCTTC. Translated: CASSYRDNRGYTF.

The CDR3 DNA sequence: TGCAGTGCCCCTTGGGGAGGGGGAGAGACCCAGTACTTC. This encodes CSAPWGGGETQYF. V and J are TRBV20-1 and TRBJ2-5, with D maybe TRBD2 (7 bases). Germline V gives CDR1 DFQATT, CDR2 SNEGSKA (reference sequence). This CDR3 region has 13 residues. V gave up 6 bases and J gave up 4 bases, with 15 bases separating them.

This clonotype was seen a handful of times. The V call is TRBV20-1, the J call TRBJ2-5; D may be TRBD1 or TRBD2 (5 bases each). The CDR3 covers 13 residues. V lost 6 bases, J lost 9 bases, and 20 bases lay in between. The germline gives CDR1 DFQATT, CDR2 SNEGSKA (reference sequence). The CDR3 spells CSAFLGASGPQYF. Written as DNA, the CDR3 is TGCAGTGCCTTCCTAGGGGCCTCGGGGCCCCAGTACTTC.

In its sample, this clonotype was seen a few times. This sequence joins TRBV7-9 and TRBJ1-5, with 10 bases that match TRBD1. The CDR3 extends over 15 amino acids. V trimming: 5 bases; J trimming: 9 bases; junction bases outside the gene matches: 10. Germline-derived CDR1 and CDR2 are SEHNR and FQNEAQ (reference sequence). This chain's CDR3 is CASSPGTGETRPQHF. CDR3 DNA sequence: TGTGCCAGCAGCCCCGGGACAGGGGAGACGAGGCCCCAGCATTTT.

This clonotype was seen more than once but under ten times. This sequence joins TRBV3-1 and TRBJ1-1, with D unclear. The CDR3 totals 14 residues. The V end lost 4 bases, the J end lost 1 base, and 10 bases lay between the germline ends. CDR1 is LGHDT, CDR2 YNNKEL, per germline (reference sequence). The CDR3 nucleotides are TGTGCCAGCAGCCGGGTCGCGGGGAACACTGAAGCTTTCTTT. It translates to CASSRVAGNTEAFF.

This chain uses TRBV30 with TRBJ2-7, with TRBD2 as a possible D gene (6 bases). Germline loops: CDR1 GTSNPN, CDR2 SVGIG (reference sequence). The CDR3 is made up of 12 amino acids. Deletions cut 8 bases from V and 2 bases from J, with 13 bases between. In DNA form, the CDR3 reads TGTGCCCGCGGGGCAGGGACCTACGAGCAGTACTTC. As protein: CARGAGTYEQYF.

This chain links TRBV7-2 with TRBJ2-1, with TRBD2 as a possible D gene (6 bases). V lost 3 bases and J lost 4, with 16 bases in between. CDR3 size: 16 residues. Looked up from germline, CDR1 is SGHTA and CDR2 is FQGNSA. The CDR3 coding sequence is TGTGCCAGCAGCTTCAAAATGGGGGGTCTTTACAATGAGCAGTTCTTC. Protein product: CASSFKMGGLYNEQFF. The variable domain in full, completed from reference TRBV7-2 and TRBJ2-1, reads GAGVSQSPSNKVTEKGKDVELRCDPISGHTALYWYRQSLGQGLEFLIYFQGNSAPDKSGLPSDRFSAERTGGSVSTLTIQRTQQEDSAVYLCASSFKMGGLYNEQFFGPGTRLTVL.

This clonotype was seen ten or more times. At one end, the junction sequence differs from germline, possibly due to a read error. The J gene is TRBJ2-1, the V gene TRBV11-2, with D perhaps matching TRBD2 (6 bases). Germline CDR1 reads SGHAT; CDR2 reads FQNNGV. There are 14 residues in the CDR3. The CDR3 here is CASSSGSSYNEQFF. The CDR3 bases are TGCGCCAGCAGTAGCGGAAGCTCCTACAATGAGCAGTTCTTC.

This chain connects TRBV12-3 or TRBV12-4 to TRBJ1-5; D unresolved. V lost 5 bases and J lost 6, with 17 bases in between. CDR3 length: 15 residues. The chain's CDR3 is CASSLSVSEAQPQHF. The CDR3 DNA reads as TGTGCCAGCAGTCTCTCTGTGTCGGAGGCTCAGCCCCAGCATTTT.

The chain uses TRBV2 and TRBJ2-7, with 14 bases lining up with TRBD2. CDR3 length equals 15 residues. The V gene end was trimmed by 4 bases and the J gene end by 3 bases; junction bases not matched to a gene: 2. Germline V gene sequence: CDR1 SNHLY, CDR2 FYNNEI. The CDR3 DNA is TGTGCCAGCAGTGCCGGGACTAGCGGGAGCTACGAGCAGTACTTC. Its translation: CASSAGTSGSYEQYF.

This clonotype was detected ten times or more. V is TRBV20-1 and J is TRBJ2-1; D may correspond to TRBD1 or TRBD2 (5 bases each). The CDR3 has 14 amino acids. The V and J ends lost 5 bases and 8 bases respectively, with 19 bases between them. Per germline, CDR1 DFQATT and CDR2 SNEGSKA (reference sequence). The chain's CDR3 is CSAPPPSRVDEQFF. The CDR3 coding sequence is TGCAGTGCTCCCCCCCCTAGCAGGGTCGATGAGCAGTTCTTC.

This clonotype was seen a handful of times. This chain uses TRBV11-2 with TRBJ2-7, with D possibly being TRBD1 or TRBD2 (6 bases each). The length of the CDR3 is 16 residues. The germline V gene encodes CDR1 SGHAT and CDR2 FQNNGV. V was cut by 1 base and J by 2 bases, with 15 bases left in between. DNA for the CDR3: TGTGCCAGCAGCTTAGGTCGGGGGCTAGTACCCTACGAGCAGTACTTC. It encodes CASSLGRGLVPYEQYF.